This entry describes one T cell receptor beta chain. The data were taken from a study of blood T cell repertoires in COVID-19. Study summary: Nucleic acid was either cDNA or gDNA, and it came from T cells, B-cell-depleted T cells, or PBMCs.

Authors' methods: By means of reference gene primer amplification, nucleated cell counts were estimated. TCRdb keeps only in-frame clones here, not all; method: immunoSEQ multiplex PCR. Clone size and the V and J calls come from that table; the DNA yielded D and trimming. This table holds 55,000 to 85,000 clones, roughly 77% found once. V was cut by 3 bases and J by 3 bases, with 8 bases left in between. CDR1 is SGHDN and CDR2 is FVKESK in the germline V gene. The CDR3 contains 13 residues. Sequences were obtained from peripheral blood. This sequence was found in a woman between 70 and 85 years old with acute or convalescent COVID-19. The chain joins TRBV14 to TRBJ1-1; no clear D. CDR3 in amino acids: CASSQGLDTEAFF. The CDR3 DNA follows: TGTGCCAGCAGCCAGGGCCTGGACACTGAAGCTTTCTTT.